This is a list of T cell receptor beta chains from one sample in a study of blood T cell repertoires in COVID-19. Method: immunoSEQ multiplex PCR; TCRdb's copy keeps in-frame clones and lacks some. The sample carries about 130,000 clones, around four fifths recorded once. Sequenced material: peripheral blood. The origin of the receptors is a man aged 35 to 55 with active or convalescent COVID-19. The CDR3 runs from the conserved cysteine through the conserved F or W. The D gene is left open where the match is weak. Clone size is given for some rows only: seen once, a few or many times, or a class if the clone is expanded.

D,V,J,size,CDR3,DNA
NA,TRBV6-5,TRBJ1-2,NA,CASRESGTDGYTF,TGTGCCAGCAGGGAGAGCGGGACGGATGGCTACACCTTC
NA,TRBV19,TRBJ1-2,NA,CASTTTGGSYYGYTF,TGTGCCAGTACCACCACCGGGGGTTCCTACTATGGCTACACCTTC
TRBD1,TRBV5-4,TRBJ2-3,few,CASSDRVLDTQYF,TGTGCCAGCAGTGACAGGGTTTTAGATACGCAGTATTTT
TRBD1,TRBV11-2,TRBJ1-1,once,CASNRGMNTEAFF,TGTGCCAGCAACAGGGGGATGAACACTGAAGCTTTCTTT
NA,TRBV29-1,TRBJ2-4,NA,CSALGSDRNIQYF,TGCAGCGCCCTAGGGTCGGACAGAAACATTCAGTACTTC
NA,TRBV7-2,TRBJ2-7,NA,CASSLIAGESYEQYF,TGTGCCAGCAGCTTGATAGCAGGGGAATCCTACGAGCAGTACTTC
NA,TRBV6-2/TRBV6-3,TRBJ2-3,NA,CASSYSARVSQYF,TGTGCCAGCAGTTACTCAGCTAGAGTCTCGCAGTATTTT
NA,TRBV7-9,TRBJ1-2,NA,CASSLGRGANYGYTF,TGTGCCAGCAGCTTAGGACGGGGAGCCAACTATGGCTACACCTTC
NA,TRBV27,TRBJ1-6,NA,CASSFGRGNSPLHF,TGTGCCAGCAGTTTTGGGAGAGGGAATTCACCCCTCCACTTT
NA,TRBV28,TRBJ2-5,once,CASSSSVETQYF,TGTGCCAGCAGTTCTTCTGTGGAGACCCAGTACTTC
TRBD1,TRBV5-6,TRBJ2-5,NA,CASSLDRGQTQYF,TGTGCCAGCAGCTTGGACAGGGGGCAGACCCAGTACTTC
TRBD1,TRBV5-8,TRBJ2-1,NA,CASSPLMGQGSYNEQFF,TGTGCCAGCAGCCCCCTGATGGGACAGGGCTCCTACAATGAGCAGTTCTTC
NA,TRBV19,TRBJ1-1,NA,CASRKTGPNTEAFF,TGTGCCAGTAGGAAGACAGGACCGAACACTGAAGCTTTCTTT
NA,TRBV19,TRBJ1-3,NA,CASSITGRRNSGNTIYF,TGTGCCAGTAGTATAACAGGGCGCAGGAACTCTGGAAACACCATATATTTT
NA,TRBV7-9,TRBJ1-5,once,CASSKGDRNQPQHF,TGTGCCAGCAGCAAGGGGGATCGCAATCAGCCCCAGCATTTT
TRBD2,TRBV2,TRBJ2-1,NA,CASSKLRSPSGGANEQFF,TGTGCCAGCAGTAAACTCCGCTCCCCTAGCGGGGGGGCTAATGAGCAGTTCTTC
TRBD2,TRBV2,TRBJ2-5,once,CASKAGGETQYF,TGTGCCAGCAAGGCGGGGGGGGAGACCCAGTACTTC
TRBD2,TRBV5-5,TRBJ2-5,NA,CASSLGLAGAETQYF,TGTGCCAGCAGCTTAGGACTAGCAGGGGCGGAGACCCAGTACTTC
NA,TRBV30,TRBJ1-4,NA,CAWRGAEKLFF,TGTGCCTGGAGGGGAGCTGAAAAACTGTTTTTT
NA,TRBV4-3,TRBJ1-1,NA,CASSPVGQRKNTEAFF,TGCGCCAGCAGCCCCGTAGGACAGCGGAAGAACACTGAAGCTTTCTTT
NA,TRBV11-2,TRBJ1-5,NA,CASSLEDGLNQPQHF,TGTGCCAGCAGCTTAGAGGACGGACTAAATCAGCCCCAGCATTTT
NA,TRBV9,TRBJ2-3,once,CASSPKGFTDTQYF,TGTGCCAGCAGCCCCAAGGGGTTTACAGATACGCAGTATTTT
TRBD1,TRBV10-3,TRBJ1-5,NA,CAISDPTGDGNQPQHF,TGTGCCATCAGTGACCCGACAGGGGACGGCAATCAGCCCCAGCATTTT
NA,TRBV7-2,TRBJ2-3,NA,CASSLLPTHSSTDTQYF,TGTGCCAGCAGCTTACTGCCCACTCATTCTAGCACAGATACGCAGTATTTT
TRBD2,TRBV4-1,TRBJ2-3,few,CASSQDTASGAYSTDTQYF,TGCGCCAGCAGCCAAGATACAGCTAGCGGGGCATATAGCACAGATACGCAGTATTTT
NA,TRBV4-2,TRBJ2-7,NA,CASSQGRRERVYEQYF,TGTGCCAGCAGCCAAGGGCGTCGGGAGAGGGTCTACGAGCAGTACTTC
TRBD1,TRBV28,TRBJ1-6,NA,CASKGQLNSPLHF,TGTGCCAGTAAGGGACAGCTTAATTCACCCCTCCACTTT
NA,TRBV3-1/TRBV3-2,TRBJ1-2,once,CASSPRGDNYGYTF,TGTGCCAGCAGCCCGCGGGGGGATAACTATGGCTACACCTTC
TRBD1,TRBV27,TRBJ2-7,NA,CASSVTGVQGGEQYF,TGTGCCAGCAGTGTTACAGGGGTACAGGGCGGCGAGCAGTACTTC
TRBD2,TRBV9,TRBJ2-1,once,CASSASGGSYNEQFF,TGTGCCAGCAGCGCTAGCGGGGGCTCCTACAATGAGCAGTTCTTC
NA,TRBV4-2,TRBJ1-3,few,CASRSETRADSGNTIYF,TGTGCCAGCAGATCCGAGACGAGAGCGGATTCTGGAAACACCATATATTTT
TRBD2,TRBV12-3/TRBV12-4,TRBJ2-2,NA,CALASGNTGELFF,TGTGCCCTTGCTAGCGGAAACACCGGGGAGCTGTTTTTT
NA,TRBV18,TRBJ1-1,NA,CASSPSPIRGNTEAFF,TGTGCCAGCTCACCTTCCCCTATCAGGGGGAACACTGAAGCTTTCTTT
TRBD1,TRBV5-4,TRBJ1-1,few,CASSTPGQGWWGTEAFF,TGTGCCAGCAGCACACCGGGACAGGGGTGGTGGGGCACTGAAGCTTTCTTT
NA,TRBV4-1,TRBJ1-4,NA,CASSQGLQPGLENEKLFF,TGCGCCAGCAGCCAAGGACTTCAACCGGGACTAGAGAATGAAAAACTGTTTTTT
NA,TRBV11-2,TRBJ1-4,NA,CASSLRSRVGKLFF,TGTGCCAGCAGCTTAAGGAGCCGGGTGGGAAAACTGTTTTTT
NA,TRBV5-4,TRBJ1-4,NA,CASSIGSGSSNEKLFF,TGTGCCAGCAGCATAGGAAGCGGGAGCTCTAATGAAAAACTGTTTTTT
NA,TRBV30,TRBJ1-5,NA,CAWSRTVNQPQHF,TGTGCCTGGAGTCGGACAGTCAATCAGCCCCAGCATTTT
TRBD2,TRBV9,TRBJ2-3,NA,CASSVSAGGSTDTQYF,TGTGCCAGCAGCGTATCCGCGGGGGGGAGCACAGATACGCAGTATTTT
TRBD1,TRBV12-3/TRBV12-4,TRBJ2-1,NA,CASNRGQEQFF,TGTGCCAGCAATAGGGGGCAGGAGCAGTTCTTC
NA,TRBV19,TRBJ1-2,NA,CASSIGRLDGYTF,TGTGCCAGTAGTATTGGCAGGCTCGATGGCTACACCTTC
NA,TRBV10-3,TRBJ1-3,NA,CAISESQGNTIYF,TGTGCCATCAGTGAGTCACAGGGAAACACCATATATTTT
TRBD1,TRBV7-3,TRBJ1-1,NA,CASSSQGAMNTEAFF,TGTGCCAGCAGCTCTCAGGGGGCGATGAACACTGAAGCTTTCTTT
NA,TRBV6-5,TRBJ1-3,NA,CASGRGSGNTIYF,TGTGCCAGCGGGAGAGGCTCTGGAAACACCATATATTTT
NA,TRBV18,TRBJ1-5,once,CASSPTGISNQPQHF,TGTGCCAGCTCACCAACAGGGATCAGCAATCAGCCCCAGCATTTT
NA,TRBV6-5,TRBJ1-4,NA,CASSRWNNEKLFF,TGTGCCAGCAGCAGGTGGAATAATGAAAAACTGTTTTTT
NA,TRBV15,TRBJ2-5,NA,CATSRDRAAGLQETQYF,TGTGCCACCAGCAGAGACAGAGCGGCAGGTCTACAAGAGACCCAGTACTTC
TRBD1,TRBV14,TRBJ2-2,NA,CASSHRDRGTGELFF,TGTGCCAGCAGCCATCGGGACAGGGGGACCGGGGAGCTGTTTTTT